Here is one T cell receptor (beta chain) with its context. The record originates from a study of blood T cell repertoires in COVID-19. Study-level information: T cells, B-cell-depleted T cells, or PBMCs provided the cDNA or gDNA that served as material.

The table came from immunoSEQ multiplex PCR; TCRdb's copy has only in-frame clones and leaves some out. The sample has 150,000 or so clones; roughly 82% are singletons. For recovered donors of Cohort 3, there were two negative PCRs, clearance, or symptom resolution. CDR3 length equals 14 residues. This receptor was taken from a man between 50 and 59 years old who had recovered from COVID-19. V is TRBV21-1 and J is TRBJ1-3; the table's TRBD1 call for D was not verified on the DNA. TRBV21-1 constitutes a pseudogene. Material: PBMCs or T cells enriched from blood (not recorded which). This CDR3 reads CASTTRDSTNTIYF. In DNA, the CDR3 is TGTGCCAGCACCACCCGGGACAGTACGAACACCATATATTTT.